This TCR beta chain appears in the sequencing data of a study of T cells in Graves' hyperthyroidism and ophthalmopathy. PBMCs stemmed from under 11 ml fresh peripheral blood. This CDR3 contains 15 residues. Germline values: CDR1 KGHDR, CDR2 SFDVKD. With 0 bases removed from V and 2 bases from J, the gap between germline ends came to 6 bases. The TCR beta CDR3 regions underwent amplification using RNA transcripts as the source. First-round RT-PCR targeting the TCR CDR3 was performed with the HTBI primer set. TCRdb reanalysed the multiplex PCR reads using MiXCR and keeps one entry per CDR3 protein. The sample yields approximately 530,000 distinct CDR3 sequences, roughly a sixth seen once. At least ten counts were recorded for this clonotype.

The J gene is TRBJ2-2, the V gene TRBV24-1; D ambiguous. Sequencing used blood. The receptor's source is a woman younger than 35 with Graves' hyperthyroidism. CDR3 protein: CATSDLNINTGELFF. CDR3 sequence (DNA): TGTGCCACCAGTGATTTGAATATTAACACCGGGGAGCTGTTTTTT.